This T cell receptor beta chain was obtained from a study of T cell repertoires in cytomegalovirus infection. Background on the study: Public signatures in TCR beta pointed to CMV infection and matching HLA type.

This clonotype appeared a single time. What it binds is not known. Each CDR3 protein is one row after TCRdb ran MiXCR on the reads. In the table there are just over 450,000 distinct CDR3 sequences, roughly 43% of which are singletons. This specimen was cultured PBMCs, taken from culture after CMV antigen stimulation. This receptor was taken from a human donor in good health (CMV status not recorded). Some clones in this sample may be carry-over from other donors' samples.

Here the CDR3 reads CASREELSGYNEQFF. The CDR3 region has the DNA TGTGCCAGCAGGGAGGAGCTCTCGGGGTACAATGAGCAGTTCTTC. V is TRBV7-2 and J is TRBJ2-1; perhaps TRBD2 as D (5 bases). Germline V gives CDR1 SGHTA, CDR2 FQGNSA. V lost 6 bases, J lost 4 bases, and 16 bases lay in between. This CDR3 has 15 amino acids.